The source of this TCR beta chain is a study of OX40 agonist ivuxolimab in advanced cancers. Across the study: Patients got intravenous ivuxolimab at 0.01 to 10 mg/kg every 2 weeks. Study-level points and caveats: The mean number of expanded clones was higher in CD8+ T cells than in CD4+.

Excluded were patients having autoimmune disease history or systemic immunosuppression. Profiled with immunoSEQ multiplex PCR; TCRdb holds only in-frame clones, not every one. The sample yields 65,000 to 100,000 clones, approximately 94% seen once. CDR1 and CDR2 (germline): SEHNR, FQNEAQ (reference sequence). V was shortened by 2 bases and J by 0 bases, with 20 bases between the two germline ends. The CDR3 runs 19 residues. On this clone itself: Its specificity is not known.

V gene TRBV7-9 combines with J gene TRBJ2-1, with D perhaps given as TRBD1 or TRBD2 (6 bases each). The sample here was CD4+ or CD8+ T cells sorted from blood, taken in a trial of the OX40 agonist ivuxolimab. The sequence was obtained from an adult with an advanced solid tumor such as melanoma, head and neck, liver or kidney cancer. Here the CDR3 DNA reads TGTGCCAGCAGCTTACCGGCCGCCCCGGGGGCTAGCTCCTACAATGAGCAGTTCTTC. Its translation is CASSLPAAPGASSYNEQFF.